Shown below are 3 T cell receptor beta chains from a single sample sequenced in a study of blood T cell repertoires in COVID-19. Sequencing was performed with immunoSEQ multiplex PCR; in TCRdb, only in-frame clones are kept and a portion is missing. This table has a few hundred thousand clones, around 90% appearing once. Input material: PBMCs or T cells enriched from blood (not recorded which). These receptors all stem from a man between 18 and 35 years old who had recovered from COVID-19.

The V gene is TRBV19, the J gene TRBJ2-1; 9 bases are a match to TRBD2. The CDR3 runs 15 residues. CDR1 and CDR2 from the germline V gene are LNHDA and SQIVND (reference sequence). J lost 7 bases, V lost 6 bases, and 10 bases had no gene match. In nucleotides, the CDR3 is TGTGCCAGTAGCATTCCTGGACTAGCGTGGAATGAGCAGTTCTTC. Translation: CASSIPGLAWNEQFF.

The gene calls are TRBV7-2 and TRBJ2-7; 7 bases are a match to TRBD2. Losses at the gene ends were 2 bases for V and 2 bases for J; bases not matched to a gene: 6. Germline values: CDR1 SGHTA, CDR2 FQGNSA. This CDR3 has 15 amino acids. The CDR3 here is CASSLSRTRTYEQYF. The CDR3 nucleotides are TGTGCCAGCAGCTTATCCCGGACTAGAACCTACGAGCAGTACTTC.

The genes are TRBV18 and TRBJ2-5; possibly TRBD1 for D (5 bases). CDR3 length equals 14 residues. V lost 3 bases and J lost 0, with 8 bases in between. Germline lookup yields CDR1 KGHSH and CDR2 LQKENI. The CDR3 DNA reads as TGTGCCAGCTCACCGGACACAGACCAAGAGACCCAGTACTTC. Translating gives CASSPDTDQETQYF. Full variable domain (rest looked up from reference TRBV18 and TRBJ2-5): NAGVMQNPRHLVRRRGQEARLRCSPMKGHSHVYWYRQLPEEGLKFMVYLQKENIIDESGMPKERFSAEFPKEGPSILRIQQVVRGDSAAYFCASSPDTDQETQYFGPGTRLLVL.